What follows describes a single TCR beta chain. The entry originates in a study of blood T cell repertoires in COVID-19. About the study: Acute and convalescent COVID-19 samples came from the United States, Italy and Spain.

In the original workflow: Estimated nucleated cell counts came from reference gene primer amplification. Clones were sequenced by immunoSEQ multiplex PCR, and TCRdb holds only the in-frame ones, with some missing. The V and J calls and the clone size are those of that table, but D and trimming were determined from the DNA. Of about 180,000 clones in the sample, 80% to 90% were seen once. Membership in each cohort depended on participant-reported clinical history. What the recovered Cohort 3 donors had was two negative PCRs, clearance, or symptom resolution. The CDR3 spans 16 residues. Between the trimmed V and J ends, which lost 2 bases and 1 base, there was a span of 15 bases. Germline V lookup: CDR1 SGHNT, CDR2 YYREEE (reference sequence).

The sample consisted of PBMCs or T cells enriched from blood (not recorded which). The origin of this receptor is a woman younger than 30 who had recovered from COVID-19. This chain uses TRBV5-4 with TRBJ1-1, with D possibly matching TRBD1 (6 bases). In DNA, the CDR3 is TGTGCCAGCAGCTTAGGACAGCTTGGGCGGAACACTGAAGCTTTCTTT. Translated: CASSLGQLGRNTEAFF.